What follows is one T cell receptor beta chain and its context. The antigen is unknown. The data are from a study of monozygotic twins with inflammatory bowel disease. In preparing each TCR library, about 3.5 ug of total RNA was used. cDNA for each sample came from eight separate reactions. TCRdb reanalyzed the 5' RACE reads, giving one entry per CDR3 protein sequence and no DNA. Reported are 400,000 to 500,000 distinct CDR3 sequences; the ten largest clones contain more than 2%. The germline gives CDR1 MNHNS, CDR2 SASEGT. The CDR3 totals 13 residues. The study, taken as a whole, reports: Extra variability in the repertoires of patients may have come from differing immunosuppressive treatments.

Sequenced input: blood. This chain uses TRBV6-1 with TRBJ2-7. The source is a human donor with ulcerative colitis or Crohn's disease, or a healthy co-twin of an affected twin (not recorded which). The CDR3 loop is CASSKTLSYEQYF.